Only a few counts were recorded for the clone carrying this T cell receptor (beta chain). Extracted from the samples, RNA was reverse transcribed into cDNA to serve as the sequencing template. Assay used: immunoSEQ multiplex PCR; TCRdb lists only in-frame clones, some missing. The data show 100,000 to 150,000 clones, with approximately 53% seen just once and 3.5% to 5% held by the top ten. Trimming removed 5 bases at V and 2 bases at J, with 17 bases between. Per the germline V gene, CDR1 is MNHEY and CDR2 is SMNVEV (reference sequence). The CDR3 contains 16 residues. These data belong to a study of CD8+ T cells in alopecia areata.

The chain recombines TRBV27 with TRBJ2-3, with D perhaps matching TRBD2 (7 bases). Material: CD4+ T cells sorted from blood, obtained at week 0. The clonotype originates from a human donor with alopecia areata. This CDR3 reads CASSPTRGGHTDTQYF. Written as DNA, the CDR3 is TGTGCCAGCAGTCCTACACGCGGGGGACACACAGATACGCAGTATTTT.